Following are 9 T cell receptor beta chains from one sample sequenced in a study of response to subunit inactivated influenza vaccine (dated by TCRdb to about 2018). The library was generated by RT-PCR. The reads were generated on an Illumina HiSeq 2500. TCRdb ran its own pipeline on the public reads, namely fastp trimming at Q25 and MiXCR clone calling, and kept in-frame beta chains. Each entry is one CDR3 protein sequence, shown with its most common DNA and genes. Counted in this sample were a few hundred thousand distinct CDR3 sequences; 12% to 15% of them appeared once. The ten largest make up 11% of the sample. Specimen: PBMCs from blood, collected less than 13 days after vaccination. These receptors came from a man aged 50 to 60 who received an inactivated influenza vaccine. Donor details come from another sample of the same person, matched by shared clones.

The CDR3 here is CASSFPSDAGSPANYGYTF. CDR3 nucleotides: TGTGCCAGCAGTTTTCCGTCGGATGCCGGGAGTCCAGCTAACTATGGCTACACCTTC. This chain links TRBV28 with TRBJ1-2; no clear D gene. V lost 3 bases and J lost 0, with 23 bases in between. The CDR3 contains 19 residues. CDR1 is MDHEN, CDR2 SYDVKM, per germline.

This clonotype was recorded a few times. This rearrangement joins TRBV3-1 to TRBJ2-7, with TRBD2 matching over 10 bases. Germline trimming cut 3 bases from V and 5 bases from J; bases unmatched to any gene: 4. The CDR3 sequence is 14 residues long. Germline CDR1 reads LGHDT; CDR2 reads YNNKEL (reference sequence). The CDR3 bases are TGTGCCAGCAGCCACCAAACTAGCGGGAACGAGCAGTACTTC. Translated, it gives CASSHQTSGNEQYF.

The chain has TRBV20-1 and TRBJ2-3; 8 nucleotides align to TRBD2. This CDR3 contains 13 residues. The V segment lost 3 bases and the J segment 4 bases; nucleotides outside the gene matches: 3. Germline V lookup: CDR1 DFQATT, CDR2 SNEGSKA (reference sequence). CDR3 DNA sequence: TGCAGTGCTAGCGGGGGGGCGGCAGATACGCAGTATTTT. Its protein product is CSASGGAADTQYF.

The chain carries TRBV20-1 and TRBJ2-5; D is uncertain. The CDR3 runs 11 residues. Trimming cost V 5 bases and J 8 bases, with 12 bases left between them. The germline V gene has CDR1 DFQATT and CDR2 SNEGSKA (reference sequence). CDR3 DNA sequence: TGCAGTGCTGAGGACCCCCCAACCCAGTACTTC. Encoded protein: CSAEDPPTQYF.

This clonotype was detected a few times. V is TRBV7-9 and J is TRBJ1-1; tentative D call: TRBD1 (6 bases). This CDR3 contains 15 residues. CDR1 and CDR2 from the germline V gene are SEHNR and FQNEAQ (reference sequence). Trimming took 0 bases from V and 1 from J, leaving 9 bases between them. The CDR3 nucleotides read TGTGCCAGCAGCTTAGCTCAGGGGACGAACACTGAAGCTTTCTTT. It is translated as CASSLAQGTNTEAFF.

This clonotype appeared a few times. The gene calls are TRBV10-3 and TRBJ2-5; 8 nucleotides match TRBD1. From germline, CDR1 is ENHRY and CDR2 SYGVKD. The CDR3 totals 13 residues. Trimming cost V 10 bases and J 5 bases; bases outside gene matches: 9. The CDR3 reads CANAADRAETQYF. The CDR3 DNA follows: TGTGCCAACGCAGCGGACAGGGCCGAGACCCAGTACTTC.

The table lists this clonotype with many counts. The DNA of the CDR3 is TGTGCCAGCAGCGCGCCTAAGGCGGGATCACTCTACGAGCAGTACTTC. This encodes CASSAPKAGSLYEQYF. This rearrangement joins TRBV5-6 to TRBJ2-7, with a tentative D call TRBD2 (6 bases). The CDR3 is 16 residues long. Trimming removed 4 bases from V and 3 bases from J, with 20 bases in between. Germline lookup yields CDR1 SGHDT and CDR2 YYEEEE.

This clonotype was picked up many times. V is TRBV7-2 and J is TRBJ2-1, with TRBD2 identical over 8 bases. Trimming took 0 bases from V and 6 from J; bases not matched to a gene: 7. This CDR3 has 16 residues. Germline CDR1 reads SGHTA; CDR2 reads FQGNSA. This chain's CDR3 is CASSLAQAGVGNEQFF. In DNA, the CDR3 is TGTGCCAGCAGCTTAGCGCAAGCGGGAGTCGGCAATGAGCAGTTCTTC.

There are many counts of this clonotype. This chain joins TRBV7-2 and TRBJ2-1; possibly TRBD1 for D (6 bases). Trimming left V 1 base short and J 4 bases short, with 11 bases between. This CDR3 comprises 15 residues. Germline CDR1 is SGHTA and CDR2 is FQGNSA. CDR3 protein: CASSLERGSYNEQFF. In nucleotides, the CDR3 is TGTGCCAGCAGCTTAGAAAGGGGGTCGTACAATGAGCAGTTCTTC. The variable domain in full, completed from reference TRBV7-2 and TRBJ2-1, reads GAGVSQSPSNKVTEKGKDVELRCDPISGHTALYWYRQSLGQGLEFLIYFQGNSAPDKSGLPSDRFSAERTGGSVSTLTIQRTQQEDSAVYLCASSLERGSYNEQFFGPGTRLTVL.